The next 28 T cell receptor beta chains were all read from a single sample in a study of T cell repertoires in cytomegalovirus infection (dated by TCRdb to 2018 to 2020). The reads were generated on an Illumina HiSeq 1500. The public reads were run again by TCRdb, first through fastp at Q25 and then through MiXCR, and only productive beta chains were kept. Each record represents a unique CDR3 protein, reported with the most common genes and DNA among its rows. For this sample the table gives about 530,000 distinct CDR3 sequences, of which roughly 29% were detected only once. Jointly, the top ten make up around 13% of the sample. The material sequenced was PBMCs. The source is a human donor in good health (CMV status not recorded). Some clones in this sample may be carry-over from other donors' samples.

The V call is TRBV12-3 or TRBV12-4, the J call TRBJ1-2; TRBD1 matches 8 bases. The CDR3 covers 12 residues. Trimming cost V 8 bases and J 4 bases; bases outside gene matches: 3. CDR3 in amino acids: CASGQGAYGYTF. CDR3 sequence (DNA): TGTGCCAGCGGTCAGGGGGCCTATGGCTACACCTTC.

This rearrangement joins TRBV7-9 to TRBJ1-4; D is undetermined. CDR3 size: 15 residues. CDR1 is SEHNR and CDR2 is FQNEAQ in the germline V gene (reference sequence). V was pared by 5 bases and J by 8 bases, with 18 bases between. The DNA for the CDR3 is TGTGCCAGCAGCCCTCGGGCCATGGGGAGCGAAAAACTGTTTTTT. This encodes CASSPRAMGSEKLFF.

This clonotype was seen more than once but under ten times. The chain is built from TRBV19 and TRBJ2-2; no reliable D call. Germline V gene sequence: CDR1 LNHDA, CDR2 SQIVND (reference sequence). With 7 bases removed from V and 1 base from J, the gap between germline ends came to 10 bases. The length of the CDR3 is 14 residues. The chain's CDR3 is CASTVLVNTGELFF. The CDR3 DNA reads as TGTGCCAGTACTGTTTTGGTGAACACCGGGGAGCTGTTTTTT. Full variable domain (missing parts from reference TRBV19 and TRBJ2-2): DGGITQSPKYLFRKEGQNVTLSCEQNLNHDAMYWYRQDPGQGLRLIYYSQIVNDFQKGDIAEGYSVSREKKESFPLTVTSAQKNPTAFYLCASTVLVNTGELFFGEGSRLTVL.

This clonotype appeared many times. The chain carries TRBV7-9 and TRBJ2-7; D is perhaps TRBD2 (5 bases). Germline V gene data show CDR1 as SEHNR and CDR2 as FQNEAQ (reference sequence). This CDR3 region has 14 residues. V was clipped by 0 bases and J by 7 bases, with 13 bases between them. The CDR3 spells CASSLAPTAGEQYF. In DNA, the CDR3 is TGTGCCAGCAGCTTAGCCCCTACGGCGGGTGAGCAGTACTTC.

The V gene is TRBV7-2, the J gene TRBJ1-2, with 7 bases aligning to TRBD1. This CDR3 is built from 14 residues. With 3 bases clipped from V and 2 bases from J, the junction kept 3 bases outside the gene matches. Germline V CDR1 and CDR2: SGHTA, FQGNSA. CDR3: CASSFGTVNYGYTF. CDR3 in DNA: TGTGCCAGCAGCTTTGGGACAGTCAACTATGGCTACACCTTC.

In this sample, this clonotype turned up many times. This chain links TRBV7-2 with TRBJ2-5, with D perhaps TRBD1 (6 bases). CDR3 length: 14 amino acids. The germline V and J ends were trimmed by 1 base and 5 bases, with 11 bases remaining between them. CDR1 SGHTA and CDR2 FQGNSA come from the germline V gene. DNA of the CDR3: TGTGCCAGCAGCTTAGGTGGGGGCGGGGAGACCCAGTACTTC. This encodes CASSLGGGGETQYF.

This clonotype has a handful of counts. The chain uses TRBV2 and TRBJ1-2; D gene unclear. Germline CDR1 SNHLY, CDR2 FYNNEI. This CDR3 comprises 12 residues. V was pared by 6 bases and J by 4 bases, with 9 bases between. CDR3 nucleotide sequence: TGTGCCAGCAGGGACGGATTCTATGGCTACACCTTC. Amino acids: CASRDGFYGYTF.

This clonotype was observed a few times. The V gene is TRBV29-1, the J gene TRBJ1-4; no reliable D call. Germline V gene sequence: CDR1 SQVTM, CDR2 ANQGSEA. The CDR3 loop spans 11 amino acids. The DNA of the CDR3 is TGCAGTACCGCGGATAATGAAAAACTGTTTTTT. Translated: CSTADNEKLFF.

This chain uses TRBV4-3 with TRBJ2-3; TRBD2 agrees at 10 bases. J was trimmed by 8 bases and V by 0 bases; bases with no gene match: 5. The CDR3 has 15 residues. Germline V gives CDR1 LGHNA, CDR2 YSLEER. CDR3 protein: CASSQDTLAGVTQYF. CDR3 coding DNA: TGCGCCAGCAGCCAAGATACGCTAGCGGGAGTTACGCAGTATTTT.

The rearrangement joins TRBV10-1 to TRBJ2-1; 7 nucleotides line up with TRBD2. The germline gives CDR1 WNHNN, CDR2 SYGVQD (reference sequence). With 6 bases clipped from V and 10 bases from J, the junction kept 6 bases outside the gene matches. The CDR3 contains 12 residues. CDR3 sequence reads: CASSSSSGEQFF. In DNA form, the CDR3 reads TGCGCCAGCAGCTCAAGTAGCGGGGAGCAGTTCTTC.

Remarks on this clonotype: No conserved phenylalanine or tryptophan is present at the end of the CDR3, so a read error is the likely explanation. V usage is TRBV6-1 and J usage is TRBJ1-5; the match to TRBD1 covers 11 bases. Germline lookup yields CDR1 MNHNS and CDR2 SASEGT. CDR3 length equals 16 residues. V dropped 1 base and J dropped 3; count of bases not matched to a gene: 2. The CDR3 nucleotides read TGTGCCAGCAGTGAAGGGGACAGGGGGTTCAATCAGCCCCAGCATTAT. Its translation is CASSEGDRGFNQPQHY.

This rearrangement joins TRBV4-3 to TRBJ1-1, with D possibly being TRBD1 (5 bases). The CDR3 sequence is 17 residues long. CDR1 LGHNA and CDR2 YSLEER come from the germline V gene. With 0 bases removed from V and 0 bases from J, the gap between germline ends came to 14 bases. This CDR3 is CASSQDPAGTLNTEAFF. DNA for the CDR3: TGCGCCAGCAGCCAAGACCCCGCAGGGACCTTGAACACTGAAGCTTTCTTT.

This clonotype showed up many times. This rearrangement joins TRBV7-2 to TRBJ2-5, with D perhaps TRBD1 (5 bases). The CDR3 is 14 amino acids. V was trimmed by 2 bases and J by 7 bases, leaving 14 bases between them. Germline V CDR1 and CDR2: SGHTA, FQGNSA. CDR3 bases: TGTGCCAGCAGCTTAAATAGGGGATTTGGGACCCAGTACTTC. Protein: CASSLNRGFGTQYF.

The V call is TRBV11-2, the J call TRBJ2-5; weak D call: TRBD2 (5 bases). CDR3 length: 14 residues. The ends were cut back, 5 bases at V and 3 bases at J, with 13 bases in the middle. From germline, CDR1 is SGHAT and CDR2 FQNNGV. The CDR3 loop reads CASSLWTVKETQYF. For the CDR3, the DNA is TGTGCCAGCAGCCTCTGGACTGTAAAAGAGACCCAGTACTTC.

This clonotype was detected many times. This chain's CDR3 is CASSLTGGGEQYF. CDR3 bases: TGTGCCAGCAGTCTGACAGGGGGTGGGGAGCAGTACTTC. The gene calls are TRBV12-3 or TRBV12-4 and TRBJ2-7, with 9 bases fitting TRBD1. V lost 5 bases and J lost 7; bases outside the gene matches: 6. The CDR3 is made up of 13 amino acids.

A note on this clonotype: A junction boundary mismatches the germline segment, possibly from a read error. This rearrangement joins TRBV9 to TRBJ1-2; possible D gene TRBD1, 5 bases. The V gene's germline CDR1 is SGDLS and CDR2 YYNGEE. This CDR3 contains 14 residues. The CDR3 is CASSAQLAGRTQHF. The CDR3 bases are TGTGCCAGCAGCGCCCAATTGGCGGGGCGCACCCAACACTTC. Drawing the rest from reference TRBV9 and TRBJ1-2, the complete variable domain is DSGVTQTPKHLITATGQRVTLRCSPRSGDLSVYWYQQSLDQGLQFLIQYYNGEERAKGNILERFSAQQFPDLHSELNLSSLELGDSALYFCASSAQLAGRTQHFGSGTRLTVV.

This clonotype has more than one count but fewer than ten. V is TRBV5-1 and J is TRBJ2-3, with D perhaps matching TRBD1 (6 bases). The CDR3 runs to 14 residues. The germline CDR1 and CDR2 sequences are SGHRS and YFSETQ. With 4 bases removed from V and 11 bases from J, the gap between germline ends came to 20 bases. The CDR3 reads CASSHTDSTPRQYF. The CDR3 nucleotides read TGCGCCAGCAGCCACACGGACAGCACCCCGAGGCAGTATTTT. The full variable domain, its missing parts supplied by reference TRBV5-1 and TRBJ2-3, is KAGVTQTPRYLIKTRGQQVTLSCSPISGHRSVSWYQQTPGQGLQFLFEYFSETQRNKGNFPGRFSGRQFSNSRSEMNVSTLELGDSALYLCASSHTDSTPRQYFGPGTRLTVL.

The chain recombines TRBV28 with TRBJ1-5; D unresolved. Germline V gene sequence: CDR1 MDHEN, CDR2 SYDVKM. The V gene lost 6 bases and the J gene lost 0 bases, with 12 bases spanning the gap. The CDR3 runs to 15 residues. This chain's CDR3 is CASRVFARSNQPQHF. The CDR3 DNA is TGTGCCAGCAGGGTATTTGCGCGTAGCAATCAGCCCCAGCATTTT.

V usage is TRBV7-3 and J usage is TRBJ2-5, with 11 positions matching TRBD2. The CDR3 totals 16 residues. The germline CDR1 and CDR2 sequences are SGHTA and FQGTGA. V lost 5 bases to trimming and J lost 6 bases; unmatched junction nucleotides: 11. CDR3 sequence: CASSAIAGGPGKTQYF. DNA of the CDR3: TGTGCCAGCAGCGCAATAGCGGGAGGGCCTGGGAAGACCCAGTACTTC.

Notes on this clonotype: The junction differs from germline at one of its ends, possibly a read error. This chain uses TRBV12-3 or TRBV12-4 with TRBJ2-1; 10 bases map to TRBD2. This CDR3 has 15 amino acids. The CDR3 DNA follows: TGTGCCAGCGGTTTAACTAGCGGGACTTACAATGAGCAGTTCTTC. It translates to CASGLTSGTYNEQFF.

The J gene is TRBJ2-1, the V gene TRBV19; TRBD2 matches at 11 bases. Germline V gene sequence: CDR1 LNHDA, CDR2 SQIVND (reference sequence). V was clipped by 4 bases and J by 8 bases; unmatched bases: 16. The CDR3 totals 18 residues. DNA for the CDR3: TGTGCCAGTAGTAGCCCCGAGGGACTAGCGGAAATCCCCCATGAGCAGTTCTTC. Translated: CASSSPEGLAEIPHEQFF.

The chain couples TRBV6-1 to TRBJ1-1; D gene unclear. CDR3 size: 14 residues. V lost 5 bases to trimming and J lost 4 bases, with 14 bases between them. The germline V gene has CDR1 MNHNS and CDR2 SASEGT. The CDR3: CASSYPGVGTEAFF. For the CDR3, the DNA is TGTGCCAGCAGTTACCCCGGGGTTGGCACTGAAGCTTTCTTT.

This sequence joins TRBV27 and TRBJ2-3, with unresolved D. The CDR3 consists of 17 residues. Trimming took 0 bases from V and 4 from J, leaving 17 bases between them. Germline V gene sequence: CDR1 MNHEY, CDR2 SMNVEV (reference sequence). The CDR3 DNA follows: TGTGCCAGCAGTTTATCGATGGTTAGGCCCCGGGCAGATACGCAGTATTTT. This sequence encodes CASSLSMVRPRADTQYF.

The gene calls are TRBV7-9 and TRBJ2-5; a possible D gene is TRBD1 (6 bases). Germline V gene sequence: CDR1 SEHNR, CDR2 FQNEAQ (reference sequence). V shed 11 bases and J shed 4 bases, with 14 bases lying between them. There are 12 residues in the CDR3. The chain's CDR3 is CAGLGGAETQYF. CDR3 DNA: TGTGCCGGGCTAGGGGGTGCAGAGACCCAGTACTTC.

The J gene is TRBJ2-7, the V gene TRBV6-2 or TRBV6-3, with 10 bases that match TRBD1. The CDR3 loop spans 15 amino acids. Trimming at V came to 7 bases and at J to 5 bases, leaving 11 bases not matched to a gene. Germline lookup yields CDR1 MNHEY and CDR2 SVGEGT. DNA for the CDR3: TGTGCCAGCACCCAGGGGTGGGACAGGGGAAACGAGCAGTACGTC. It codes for CASTQGWDRGNEQYV.

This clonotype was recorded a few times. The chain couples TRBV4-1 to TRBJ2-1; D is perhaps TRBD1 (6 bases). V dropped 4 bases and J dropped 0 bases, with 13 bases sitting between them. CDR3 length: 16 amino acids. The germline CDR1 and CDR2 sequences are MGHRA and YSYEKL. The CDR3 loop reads CASSPGDTSSYNEQFF. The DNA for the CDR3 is TGCGCCAGCAGCCCTGGGGACACGAGCTCCTACAATGAGCAGTTCTTC.

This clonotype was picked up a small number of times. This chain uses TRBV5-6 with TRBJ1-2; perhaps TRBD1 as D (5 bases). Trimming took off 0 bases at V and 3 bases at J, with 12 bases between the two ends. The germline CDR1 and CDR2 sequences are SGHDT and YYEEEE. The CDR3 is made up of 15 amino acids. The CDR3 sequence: CASSLGHLGHYGYTF. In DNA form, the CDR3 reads TGTGCCAGCAGCTTGGGTCACCTGGGGCACTATGGCTACACCTTC.

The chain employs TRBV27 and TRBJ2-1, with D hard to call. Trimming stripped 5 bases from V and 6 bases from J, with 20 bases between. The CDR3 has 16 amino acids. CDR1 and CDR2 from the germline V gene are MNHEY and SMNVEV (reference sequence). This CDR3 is CASSPPPGPRRNEQFF. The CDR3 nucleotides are TGTGCCAGCAGTCCCCCTCCCGGGCCCAGACGCAATGAGCAGTTCTTC.